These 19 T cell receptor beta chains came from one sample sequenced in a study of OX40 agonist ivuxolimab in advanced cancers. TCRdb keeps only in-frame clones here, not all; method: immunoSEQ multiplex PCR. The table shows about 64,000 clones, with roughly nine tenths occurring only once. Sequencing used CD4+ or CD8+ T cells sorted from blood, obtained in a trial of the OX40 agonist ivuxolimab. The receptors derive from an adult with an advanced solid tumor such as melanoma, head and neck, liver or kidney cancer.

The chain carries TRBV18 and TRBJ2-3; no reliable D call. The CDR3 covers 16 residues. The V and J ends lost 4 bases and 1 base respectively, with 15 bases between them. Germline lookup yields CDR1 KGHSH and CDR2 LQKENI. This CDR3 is CASSLIDQSGTDTQYF. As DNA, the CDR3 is TGTGCCAGCTCACTCATAGACCAGTCCGGCACAGATACGCAGTATTTT.

The CDR3, as DNA: TGCGCCAGCAGCTTGGGGCAGACAACAGATACGCAGTATTTT. Translation gives CASSLGQTTDTQYF. V gene TRBV5-1 combines with J gene TRBJ2-3; no clear D gene. Trimming pared 0 bases from V and 3 bases from J, leaving 8 bases between. This CDR3 region has 14 residues. Germline assignment: CDR1 SGHRS and CDR2 YFSETQ.

CDR3 protein: CASSMKGWSTEAFF. The CDR3 DNA is TGTGCCAGTAGTATGAAGGGATGGAGCACTGAAGCTTTCTTT. V usage is TRBV19 and J usage is TRBJ1-1; D call uncertain. Germline V lookup: CDR1 LNHDA, CDR2 SQIVND (reference sequence). With 3 bases removed from V and 4 bases from J, the gap between germline ends came to 12 bases. The CDR3 runs to 14 residues.

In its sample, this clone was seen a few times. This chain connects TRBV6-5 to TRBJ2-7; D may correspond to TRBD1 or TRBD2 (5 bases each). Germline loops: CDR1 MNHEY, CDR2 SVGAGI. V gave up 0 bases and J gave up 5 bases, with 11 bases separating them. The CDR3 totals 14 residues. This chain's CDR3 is CASSYSGTNDEQYF. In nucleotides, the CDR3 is TGTGCCAGCAGTTACTCCGGGACGAACGACGAGCAGTACTTC.

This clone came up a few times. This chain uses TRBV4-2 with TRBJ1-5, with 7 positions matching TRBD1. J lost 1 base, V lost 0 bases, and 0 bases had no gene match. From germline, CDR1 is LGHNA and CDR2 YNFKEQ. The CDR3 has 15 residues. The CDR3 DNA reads TGTGCCAGCAGCCAAGAGGGACAGAGCAATCAGCCCCAGCATTTT. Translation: CASSQEGQSNQPQHF.

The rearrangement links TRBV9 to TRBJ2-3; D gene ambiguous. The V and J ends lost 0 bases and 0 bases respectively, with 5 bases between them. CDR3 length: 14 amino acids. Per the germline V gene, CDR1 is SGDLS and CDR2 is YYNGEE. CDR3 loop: CASSVDTSTDTQYF. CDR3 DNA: TGTGCCAGCAGCGTAGATACTAGCACAGATACGCAGTATTTT.

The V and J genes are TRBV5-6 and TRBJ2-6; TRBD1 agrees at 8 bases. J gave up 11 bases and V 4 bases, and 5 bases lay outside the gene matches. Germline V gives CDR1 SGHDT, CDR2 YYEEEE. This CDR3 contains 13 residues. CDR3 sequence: CASSADRVYVLTF. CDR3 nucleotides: TGTGCCAGCAGCGCGGACAGGGTATACGTCCTGACTTTC.

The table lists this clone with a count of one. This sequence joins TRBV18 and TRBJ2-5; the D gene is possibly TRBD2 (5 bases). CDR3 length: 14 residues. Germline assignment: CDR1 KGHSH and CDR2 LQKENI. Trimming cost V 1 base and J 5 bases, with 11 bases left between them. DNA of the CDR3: TGTGCCAGCTCACCACTCCCGGGCGGGGAGACCCAGTACTTC. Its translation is CASSPLPGGETQYF.

CDR3 DNA: TGTGCCAGCAGTGCTTTCGGAGGTAATTCACCCCTCCACTTT. Translation gives CASSAFGGNSPLHF. This chain links TRBV2 with TRBJ1-6; D remains ambiguous. CDR1 is SNHLY, CDR2 FYNNEI, per germline. With 4 bases removed from V and 6 bases from J, the gap between germline ends came to 10 bases. This CDR3 region has 14 residues.

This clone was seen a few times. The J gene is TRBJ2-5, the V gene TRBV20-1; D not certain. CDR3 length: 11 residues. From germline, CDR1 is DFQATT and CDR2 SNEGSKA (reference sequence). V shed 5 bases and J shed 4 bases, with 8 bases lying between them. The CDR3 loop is CSALEGETQYF. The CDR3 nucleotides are TGCAGTGCTTTAGAAGGAGAGACCCAGTACTTC.

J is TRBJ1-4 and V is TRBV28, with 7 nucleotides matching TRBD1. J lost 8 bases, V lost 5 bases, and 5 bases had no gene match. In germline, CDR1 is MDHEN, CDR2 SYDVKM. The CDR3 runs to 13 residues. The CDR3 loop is CASSPGQEEKLFF. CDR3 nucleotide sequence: TGTGCCAGCAGTCCCGGACAGGAGGAAAAACTGTTTTTT.

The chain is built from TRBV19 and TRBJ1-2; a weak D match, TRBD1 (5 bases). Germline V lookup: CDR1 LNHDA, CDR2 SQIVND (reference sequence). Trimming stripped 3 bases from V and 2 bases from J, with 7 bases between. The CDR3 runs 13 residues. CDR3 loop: CASSIGGNYGYTF. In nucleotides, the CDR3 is TGTGCCAGTAGTATTGGGGGGAACTATGGCTACACCTTC.

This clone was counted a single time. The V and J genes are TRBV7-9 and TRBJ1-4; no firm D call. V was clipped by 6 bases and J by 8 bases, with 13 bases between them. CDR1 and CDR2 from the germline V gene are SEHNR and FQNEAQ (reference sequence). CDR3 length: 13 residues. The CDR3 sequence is CASRSGWNEKLFF. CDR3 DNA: TGTGCCAGCAGATCGGGGTGGAACGAAAAACTGTTTTTT.

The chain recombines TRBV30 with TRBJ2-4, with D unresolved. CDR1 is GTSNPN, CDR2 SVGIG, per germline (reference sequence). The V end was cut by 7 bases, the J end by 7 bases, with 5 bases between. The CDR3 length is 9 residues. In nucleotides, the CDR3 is TGTGCCTCCCCGAACATTCAGTACTTC. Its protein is CASPNIQYF.

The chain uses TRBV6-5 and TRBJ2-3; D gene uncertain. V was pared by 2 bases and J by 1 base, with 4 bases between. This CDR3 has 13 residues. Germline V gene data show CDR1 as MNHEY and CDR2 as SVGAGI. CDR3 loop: CASSYPGTDTQYF. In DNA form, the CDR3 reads TGTGCCAGCAGTTACCCAGGCACAGATACGCAGTATTTT.

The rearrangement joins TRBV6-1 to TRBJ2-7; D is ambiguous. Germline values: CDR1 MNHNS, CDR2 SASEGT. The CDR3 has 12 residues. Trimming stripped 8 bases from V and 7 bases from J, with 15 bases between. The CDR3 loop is CASQRDRTEQYF. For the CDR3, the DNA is TGTGCCAGCCAAAGAGACCGGACGGAGCAGTACTTC.

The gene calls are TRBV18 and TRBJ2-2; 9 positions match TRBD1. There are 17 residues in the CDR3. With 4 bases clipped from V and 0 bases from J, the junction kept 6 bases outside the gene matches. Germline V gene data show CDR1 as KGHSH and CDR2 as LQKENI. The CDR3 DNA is TGTGCCAGCTCACTAGGGACAGGGCCCGCGAACACCGGGGAGCTGTTTTTT. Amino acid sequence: CASSLGTGPANTGELFF.

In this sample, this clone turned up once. This chain's CDR3 is CASSLRAGTGSGANVLTF. The CDR3, as DNA: TGTGCCAGCAGCCTTAGGGCAGGGACGGGCTCTGGGGCCAACGTCCTGACTTTC. V and J are TRBV7-3 and TRBJ2-6; D may correspond to TRBD1 or TRBD2 (5 bases each). With 5 bases removed from V and 0 bases from J, the gap between germline ends came to 17 bases. From germline, CDR1 is SGHTA and CDR2 FQGTGA. The CDR3 totals 18 residues. The full variable domain, rest sourced from reference TRBV7-3 and TRBJ2-6, is GAGVSQTPSNKVTEKGKYVELRCDPISGHTALYWYRQSLGQGPEFLIYFQGTGAADDSGLPNDRFFAVRPEGSVSTLKIQRTERGDSAVYLCASSLRAGTGSGANVLTFGAGSRLTVL.

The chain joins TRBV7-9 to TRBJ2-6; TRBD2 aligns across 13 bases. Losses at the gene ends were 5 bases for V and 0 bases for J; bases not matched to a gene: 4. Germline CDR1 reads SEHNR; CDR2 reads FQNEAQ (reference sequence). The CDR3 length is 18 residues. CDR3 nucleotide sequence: TGTGCCAGCAGCAGAGGGACTAGCGGGGCCTCTGGGGCCAACGTCCTGACTTTC. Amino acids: CASSRGTSGASGANVLTF.